Below are 31 T cell receptor beta chains sequenced from a single sample in a study of tumor-infiltrating lymphocytes in primary liver carcinoma. Each 20-30 mg portion of unsorted bulk tissue served as the source for co-extraction of RNA and DNA. Total RNA (approximately 500 ng) served as template for TCR beta cDNA synthesis primed by a constant-region primer. Libraries for TCR beta were built through three nested multiplex PCR rounds, which together made up a slightly modified ARM-PCR procedure. TRBV1-TRBV30 forward primers paired with a C-beta reverse primer were used in the first two PCR rounds, which ran approximately 11 cycles each. TCRdb recomputed calls from the multiplex PCR reads with MiXCR, one row per CDR3 protein. The table records some 120,000 distinct CDR3 sequences, 64% of them present only once. Sequenced sample: liver tumor tissue from sampling region 3. Subset reported: tumor region T3, left-lateral pole. The origin of the receptors is a woman aged 55-70 years with primary liver carcinoma and hepatitis B virus infection.

The chain joins TRBV5-1 to TRBJ1-1; D call uncertain. Germline-derived CDR1 and CDR2 are SGHRS and YFSETQ. Trimming took off 0 bases at V and 8 bases at J, with 11 bases between the two ends. CDR3 size: 13 residues. CDR3: CASSLVVNGEAFF. The CDR3 DNA reads TGCGCCAGCAGCTTGGTAGTGAATGGGGAAGCTTTCTTT.

Points on this clonotype: Compared with germline, one end of the junction differs, possibly owing to a read error. The J gene is TRBJ2-7, the V gene TRBV6-2 or TRBV6-3, with no clear D. The CDR3 is 15 amino acids. Germline V lookup: CDR1 MNHEY, CDR2 SVGEGT. The CDR3 DNA is TGTACCAGCAGTTACCCGCCAGACACAACCTACGAGCAGTACTTC. Its translation is CTSSYPPDTTYEQYF.

Comments on this clonotype: This sequence may be a read error, since a much larger clone differs from it by one base. The rearrangement links TRBV5-4 to TRBJ2-1; 13 bases align to TRBD2. Germline V gene lookup returns CDR1 SGHNT and CDR2 YYREEE (reference sequence). The CDR3 extends over 19 amino acids. V shed 5 bases and J 4 bases; nucleotides not matched to a gene: 15. Written as DNA, the CDR3 is TGTGCCAGCAGGATTGGATCGGGACTAGCGGGATTAGTGTACAATGAGCAGTTCTTC. Protein: CASRIGSGLAGLVYNEQFF.

This clonotype was seen only a few times. This may be a read error, as it is one base from a much larger clone. The rearrangement links TRBV29-1 to TRBJ2-1, with a possible D match to TRBD2 (6 bases). CDR3 length equals 15 residues. CDR1 SQVTM and CDR2 ANQGSEA come from the germline V gene. The CDR3 here is CSVEGLATSYDEQFF. CDR3 nucleotides: TGCAGCGTTGAAGGTCTAGCGACATCCTACGATGAGCAGTTCTTC.

This clonotype was seen many times. The rearrangement uses TRBV6-1 and TRBJ1-1; D not certain. There are 14 residues in the CDR3. Between the trimmed V and J ends, which lost 1 base and 1 base, there was a span of 7 bases. CDR1 is MNHNS and CDR2 is SASEGT in the germline V gene. CDR3 sequence reads: CASSEVVGNTEAFF. In DNA form, the CDR3 reads TGTGCCAGCAGTGAAGTCGTGGGGAACACTGAAGCTTTCTTT.

This clonotype appeared a single time. The germline gene is not matched at one end of the junction; a read error may be the cause. The CDR3 sequence: CASSLRHRAGGSHF. The CDR3 DNA sequence: TGCGCCAGCAGCTTAAGGCATCGTGCGGGAGGGTCTCACTTT. V gene TRBV11-1 combines with J gene TRBJ2-3; 9 bases are shared with TRBD2. Germline assignment: CDR1 SGHAT and CDR2 FQDESV (reference sequence). The CDR3 length is 14 residues.

Many counts were recorded for this clonotype. V and J are TRBV5-4 and TRBJ1-5, with D hard to call. The germline V and J ends were trimmed by 0 bases and 2 bases, with 0 bases remaining between them. Germline V gene data show CDR1 as SGHNT and CDR2 as YYREEE (reference sequence). CDR3 length equals 12 residues. The CDR3 DNA sequence: TGTGCCAGCAGCTTGGGCAATCAGCCCCAGCATTTT. It yields the protein CASSLGNQPQHF.

This clonotype is a singleton in its sample. At one end the junction does not follow the germline gene, possibly because of a read error. The rearrangement links TRBV6-2 or TRBV6-3 to TRBJ1-1; D is undetermined. From germline, CDR1 is MNHEY and CDR2 SVGEGT. The CDR3 length is 15 residues. The CDR3 bases are TGTGCCATCAGTTACTCGGTTCTGACTACAAATGAAGCTTTCTTT. Translated: CAISYSVLTTNEAFF.

This clonotype occurred a few times. A much larger clone is a single base away; this may be a read error. V and J are TRBV12-3 or TRBV12-4 and TRBJ1-2, with D unclear. The ends were cut back, 10 bases at V and 6 bases at J, with 18 bases in the middle. The length of the CDR3 is 13 residues. The CDR3 is CANSRGLADGYTF. The DNA for the CDR3 is TGTGCCAACAGCCGAGGACTCGCAGATGGCTACACCTTC.

This clonotype occurred many times. The gene calls are TRBV12-5 and TRBJ2-2; D is unclear. V shed 5 bases and J shed 0 bases, with 7 bases lying between them. The CDR3 is made up of 14 amino acids. Germline-derived CDR1 and CDR2 are LGHNT and FRNRAP. In nucleotides, the CDR3 is TGTGCTAGTGGTCCCCCAACGAACACCGGGGAGCTGTTTTTT. Its translation: CASGPPTNTGELFF.

This clonotype occurred many times. V and J are TRBV29-1 and TRBJ2-2, with 7 bases aligning to TRBD1. With 6 bases clipped from V and 7 bases from J, the junction kept 8 bases outside the gene matches. CDR3 length equals 13 residues. The germline gives CDR1 SQVTM, CDR2 ANQGSEA. CDR3 residues: CSVTGQSGGELFF. The CDR3 DNA follows: TGCAGCGTGACAGGGCAGTCAGGCGGGGAGCTGTTTTTT.

Notes on this clonotype: This may be a read error, as it is one base from a much larger clone. The chain uses TRBV5-6 and TRBJ1-1, with TRBD1 matching 9 bases. Per the germline V gene, CDR1 is SGHDT and CDR2 is YYEEEE. The CDR3 consists of 14 residues. The CDR3 protein is CASSWDRVSTEALF. CDR3 nucleotide sequence: TGTGCCAGCAGCTGGGACAGGGTTAGCACTGAAGCTCTCTTT.

The chain carries TRBV11-3 and TRBJ2-1, with D perhaps TRBD2 (6 bases). The germline CDR1 and CDR2 sequences are SGHNT and YENEEA. The CDR3 sequence is 16 residues long. CDR3 DNA sequence: TGTGTTAGCAGCTTAGTGGGGGGTTTAGTGTCCAATGAGCAGTTCTTC. The encoded protein is CVSSLVGGLVSNEQFF.

Of note for this clonotype: A much larger clone is a single base away; this may be a read error. The chain combines TRBV6-1 with TRBJ1-5, with D perhaps TRBD1 (5 bases). Germline values: CDR1 MNHNS, CDR2 SASEGT. The CDR3 is made up of 14 amino acids. DNA of the CDR3: TGTACCAGCAGGGACCCCTATAGCAATCAGCCCCAGCATTTT. Translating it yields CTSRDPYSNQPQHF.

This clonotype was seen more than once but under ten times. The genes are TRBV20-1 and TRBJ1-5; 7 nucleotides line up with TRBD1. Germline CDR1 reads DFQATT; CDR2 reads SNEGSKA (reference sequence). Trimming cost V 3 bases and J 4 bases; bases outside gene matches: 12. There are 16 residues in the CDR3. CDR3 sequence: CSASRPRQGPNQPQHF. The CDR3, as DNA: TGCAGTGCTAGCCGCCCCCGACAGGGTCCGAATCAGCCCCAGCATTTT.

This clonotype has a count of ten or more. The V and J genes are TRBV5-5 and TRBJ2-3; D gene unclear. The V end lost 5 bases, the J end lost 2 bases, and 15 bases lay between the germline ends. The CDR3 covers 15 residues. Germline assignment: CDR1 SGHKS and CDR2 YYEKEE (reference sequence). CDR3 residues: CASSTAGVATDTQYF. The DNA for the CDR3 is TGTGCCAGCAGTACCGCTGGGGTAGCCACAGATACGCAGTATTTT.

As concerns this clonotype: This is likely a read error, given that the CDR3 carries no conserved phenylalanine or tryptophan at its end. This rearrangement joins TRBV11-2 to TRBJ1-1; the D gene is possibly TRBD1 (5 bases). The germline gives CDR1 SGHAT, CDR2 FQNNGV. This CDR3 comprises 20 residues. The CDR3 protein is CVSSPHQHGHLRFWGCEAFI. The CDR3 DNA follows: TGTGTCAGCAGCCCACATCAGCACGGACACCTTCGCTTTTGGGGCTGTGAAGCTTTCATT.

Turning to this clonotype: This could be a read error, since a much larger clone is one nucleotide away. V is TRBV12-3 or TRBV12-4 and J is TRBJ2-1; 12 nucleotides line up with TRBD2. This CDR3 is built from 15 residues. The CDR3 protein is CTSSLAGTSGNEQFF. CDR3 DNA sequence: TGTACCAGCAGTTTAGCGGGGACTAGCGGGAATGAGCAGTTCTTC.

As concerns this clonotype: A much larger clone lies one base from this, so it may be a read error. V usage is TRBV5-4 and J usage is TRBJ2-2, with 7 bases lining up with TRBD2. CDR1 SGHNT and CDR2 YYREEE come from the germline V gene (reference sequence). The CDR3 runs to 17 residues. With V trimmed by 3 bases and J by 0 bases, 8 bases remained unmatched. CDR3 protein: CASSSEGLAANTGELFF. The DNA of the CDR3 is TGTGCCAGCAGCTCGGAGGGCCTAGCGGCGAACACCGGGGAGCTGTTTTTT.

At least ten counts were recorded for this clonotype. The chain recombines TRBV5-1 with TRBJ2-1; TRBD1 is a possible D gene (5 bases). Trimming took 0 bases from V and 1 from J, leaving 8 bases between them. The CDR3 covers 15 residues. Germline CDR1 reads SGHRS; CDR2 reads YFSETQ. CDR3 sequence: CASSLGGHSYNEQFF. The CDR3 DNA is TGCGCCAGCAGCTTGGGGGGCCATTCCTACAATGAGCAGTTCTTC.

Comments on this clonotype: The junction and the germline gene differ at one end; a read error may be behind it. The chain carries TRBV7-9 and TRBJ1-1; D call uncertain. The CDR3 totals 14 residues. CDR1 is SEHNR and CDR2 is FQNEAQ in the germline V gene (reference sequence). The CDR3 spells CVSSLGWGNTEAFF. The CDR3 nucleotides are TGTGTCAGCAGCTTAGGTTGGGGGAACACTGAAGCTTTCTTT.

This chain uses TRBV5-1 with TRBJ2-5, with D uncertain. The CDR3 runs to 15 residues. Per the germline V gene, CDR1 is SGHRS and CDR2 is YFSETQ. With 4 bases removed from V and 2 bases from J, the gap between germline ends came to 15 bases. The CDR3 DNA reads TGCGCCAGCAGCCCTACCCAAGGAATACAAGAGACCCAGTACTTC. The encoded protein is CASSPTQGIQETQYF.

The count of this clonotype is one. No conserved phenylalanine or tryptophan is present at the end of the CDR3, so a read error is the likely explanation. Because the CDR3's place on the DNA is in doubt, the DNA is left out and the CDR3 is given as listed by TCRdb. This sequence joins TRBV6-5 and TRBJ2-5; the table names TRBD2, a call not compared with the DNA. Germline V gene data show CDR1 as MNHEY and CDR2 as SVGAGI. The CDR3 is 14 amino acids in total, end residues counted. CDR3: CASMDTRRQETQNI.

This clonotype was counted once. A much larger clone differs from this one at a single base, so this may be a read error. The chain is built from TRBV5-4 and TRBJ1-4, with D possibly being TRBD1 (5 bases). The CDR3 is made up of 14 amino acids. From germline, CDR1 is SGHNT and CDR2 YYREEE (reference sequence). V lost 4 bases and J lost 7, with 14 bases in between. The CDR3 DNA sequence: TGTGCCAGCAGCACAGGCGATGTATCTGAAAAACTGTTTTTT. Amino acids: CASSTGDVSEKLFF.

About this clonotype itself: Here the CDR3 omits its conserved ending phenylalanine or tryptophan, so a read error is the likely source. This chain joins TRBV5-1 and TRBJ2-1; 10 nucleotides line up with TRBD2. This CDR3 comprises 16 residues. Germline-derived CDR1 and CDR2 are SGHRS and YFSETQ. Unmatched junction bases numbered 7, after V lost 4 bases and J lost 3 bases. The CDR3 spells CASSRVAGGRYNEQFI. CDR3 coding DNA: TGCGCCAGCAGCCGGGTAGCGGGAGGCCGCTACAATGAGCAGTTCATC.

Notes on this clonotype: One base away lies a much larger clone, so this may be a sequencing read error. The rearrangement joins TRBV4-2 to TRBJ2-1; a weak D match, TRBD1 (6 bases). The germline gives CDR1 LGHNA, CDR2 YNFKEQ. The CDR3 sequence is 14 residues long. Deletions cut 1 base from V and 12 bases from J, with 16 bases between. The CDR3 sequence: CASSQGSLGGGQFF. The CDR3 DNA reads TGTGCCAGCAGCCAAGGCTCCCTAGGGGGTGGGCAGTTCTTC.

With regard to this clonotype: The junction departs from the called germline gene at one end, perhaps through a read error. This sequence joins TRBV4-1 and TRBJ2-5; TRBD1 agrees at 10 bases. The CDR3 covers 16 residues. From germline, CDR1 is MGHRA and CDR2 YSYEKL. As DNA, the CDR3 is TGCGTCAGCAGCTACCATCCCGGGACAGGGGACGAGACCCAGTACTTC. Translated: CVSSYHPGTGDETQYF.

This clonotype was seen ten or more times. The V and J genes are TRBV6-5 and TRBJ2-1; D is possibly TRBD2 (6 bases). The V end was cut by 4 bases, the J end by 0 bases, with 13 bases between. Germline CDR1 reads MNHEY; CDR2 reads SVGAGI. There are 16 residues in the CDR3. Written as DNA, the CDR3 is TGTGCCAGCAGTTTCCGACTAGGGAGCTCCTACAATGAGCAGTTCTTC. It translates to CASSFRLGSSYNEQFF.

This chain connects TRBV6-5 to TRBJ1-2; the match to TRBD1 covers 11 bases. CDR3 length: 13 amino acids. In germline, CDR1 is MNHEY, CDR2 SVGAGI. CDR3 amino acids: CVTRPDRGLGYTF. The CDR3, as DNA: TGTGTCACCAGACCGGACAGGGGGCTTGGCTACACCTTC.

The sample holds one count of this clonotype. A read error may produce the germline difference seen at one junction end. The chain links TRBV29-1 to TRBJ2-1; 9 positions agree with TRBD2. The CDR3 has 19 amino acids. Germline-derived CDR1 and CDR2 are SQVTM and ANQGSEA. The CDR3 DNA reads as TGCAGCGTTTCTGAACTCAAGAACGCCACTAGCGGGTACTACTATGAGCAGTTCTTC. Its translation: CSVSELKNATSGYYYEQFF.

The table lists this clonotype with a count of one. This may be a read error, as it is one base from a much larger clone. This rearrangement joins TRBV6-1 to TRBJ2-2; TRBD1 or TRBD2 may be the D gene (5 bases each). CDR3 size: 11 residues. CDR1 is MNHNS and CDR2 is SASEGT in the germline V gene. The CDR3 region is CASRTAGEPFF. The CDR3 DNA reads as TGTGCCAGCAGGACAGCCGGGGAGCCGTTTTTT.